This T cell receptor beta chain was sequenced during a study of vaccination and CD4 T cells after COVID-19 (dated by TCRdb to between 2021 and 2024). Describing the broader study: Six males and four females were included in the convalescent cohort, with two Hispanic individuals, seven Caucasians, two Asians and one multiracial person represented. Two doses of either the Pfizer-BioNTech BNT162b2 vaccine (n=8) or the Moderna mRNA-1273 vaccine (n=2) were administered to participants. Post-COVID blood samples were collected from convalescent patients a median of around 96 days after diagnosis, with a range of about 35 to 161 days. Post-vaccine blood samples were collected a median of about 66 days after the second vaccine dose, ranging from about 13 to 241 days. For stimulating the cultures, overlapping spike peptide pools were used, derived from SARS-CoV-2 as well as from the common cold coronaviruses HCoV-NL63, HCoV-OC43 and HCoV-229E. As controls, cultures received a CEFX viral epitope pool (the positive control), an HIV-1 Nef peptide pool (the negative control), or no peptide at all. In roughly 10 COVID-19 convalescent patients and a few infection-naive healthy vaccine recipients, the spike-specific CD4+ TCR repertoire before mRNA vaccination was compared with the repertoire after mRNA vaccination. At the TCR clonotype level, an earlier paper using these donors assessed memory CD4+ T cell crossreactivity between SARS-CoV-2 and common cold coronavirus spike proteins.

The library relied on PCR. DNA from cultured CD4+ T cells was subjected to TCR sequencing with the Oncomine TCR Beta short-read assay at the Johns Hopkins FTIC core. Genomic DNA was extracted from the cultured CD4+ T cells with the QIAamp micro DNA kit. The Oncomine TCR Beta libraries from cultured CD4+ T cells were pooled using unique dual indexes and then sequenced on an Illumina iSeq 100. The published analysis was carried out like this. Non-productive sequences were removed, and CDR3s that did not start with C, did not end with F or W, or were shorter than 7 amino acids were discarded. The MANAFEST web application identified antigen-specific clonotypes by comparing peptide-stimulated wells against reference wells and other culture wells. Positive clones required FDR below 0.05, an odds ratio above 5, and productive frequency above 0.1% in at least two of three replicate wells. A clonotype was classed as cross-reactive if the clonotype showed significant expansion both in SARS-CoV-2 spike wells and in at least one common cold coronavirus spike condition. Levenshtein distances (stringdist) and unrooted phylogenetic trees (ape) in R version 3.6.1 were used to assess CDR3 homology. TCRdb trimmed public reads at Q25 via fastp, called clones via MiXCR and kept in-frame beta chains. Each entry merges the rows of one CDR3 protein and shows their most common DNA and genes. For this entry, the V and J calls and clone size follow TCRdb and not the study's own pipeline. The sample table lists over 5,000 distinct CDR3 sequences, under 40% of them with a count of one. Less than 30% of the sample is taken by the ten largest.

Measured from the cysteine to the phenylalanine, the CDR3 is 13 residues long. Just CDR3 DNA is preserved here, 39 bases in frame from base 1. Looking up the germline V gene yields CDR1 ENHRY and CDR2 SYGVKD. V and J are trimmed by 2 bases and 6 bases, and the gene matches miss 2 bases of the junction. A note on this clonotype: Its recognized antigen is unknown. Base qualities were left out, and no much larger clone turns up one base away.

Here is what the overall study found, with its caveats: Of the vaccine-specific clones found in convalescent patients, nearly all (304 of 307) were mono-reactive for SARS-CoV-2 spike instead of being cross-reactive with common cold coronaviruses. Only a relatively small number of convalescent patients were included in the study, and early timepoints following natural infection were not analyzed. Although the median number of SARS-CoV-2-reactive clonotypes went up from more than 20 after infection to roughly 40 after vaccination, the increase was not significant. Among convalescent patients, a median roughly 90% of the SARS-CoV-2-reactive clones seen after vaccination appeared only after vaccination, which suggests priming specific to the vaccine.

Reading the label with the study, this specimen's treatment or condition is: roughly ten-day PBMC culture with coronavirus spike peptide pools or control peptides (ViraFEST assay). CD4+ T cells from unexposed donors were collected before the COVID-19 pandemic (2011-2018). The study used the ViraFEST assay, which expanded antigen-specific T cells with peptide pools and then identified expanded clonotypes by TCR sequencing. PBMCs were cultured at roughly 2 million per well in IMDM supplemented with roughly 5% human AB serum and 9 to 10 IU/ml IL-2, with approximately 10 ug/ml peptide pools added. Half of the culture medium was replaced with fresh IL-2-containing medium on days 3 and 7. CD4+ T cells were isolated after 10 days of culture through negative selection using the EasySep CD4+ T cell isolation kit. As cell number allowed, CD4+ T cells from unexposed donors were tested for reactivity to SARS-CoV-2 S and N and to four common cold coronavirus spike pools. Ficoll-Paque Plus gradient centrifugation was used to isolate PBMCs from whole blood, and the isolated PBMCs were then either used fresh or cryopreserved at -140C. Each culture condition was generally run in triplicate wells. The leukapheresis product used for the unexposed donors was purchased from a commercial source.

Source material: CD4+ T cells from blood, cultured in vitro. This sequence uses TRBV10-3 and TRBJ1-1; 8 bases in the middle match TRBD1. This TCR was recovered from a human donor in good health. Here the CDR3 is given as CAISERQGPEAFF. The nucleotide sequence reads TGTGCCATCAGTGAGCGACAGGGGCCTGAAGCTTTCTTT.